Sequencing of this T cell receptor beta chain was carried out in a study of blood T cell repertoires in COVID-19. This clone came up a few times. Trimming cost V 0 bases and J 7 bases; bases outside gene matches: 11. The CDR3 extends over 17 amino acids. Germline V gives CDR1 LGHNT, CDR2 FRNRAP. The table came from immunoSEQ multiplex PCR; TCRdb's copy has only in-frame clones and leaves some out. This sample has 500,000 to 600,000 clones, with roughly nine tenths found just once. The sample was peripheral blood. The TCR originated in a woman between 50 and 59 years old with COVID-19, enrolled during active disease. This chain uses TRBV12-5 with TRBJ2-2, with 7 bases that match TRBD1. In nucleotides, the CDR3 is TGTGCTAGTGGTTTGGTATCAAAAGACAGGGTAGGCGGGGAGCTGTTTTTT. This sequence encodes CASGLVSKDRVGGELFF.